Listed below are T cell receptor beta chains from one sample, sequenced in a study of cytomegalovirus exposure and HLA in healthy donors. Produced via immunoSEQ multiplex PCR; TCRdb's table is partial and in-frame only. Here the sample spans about 270,000 clones, roughly 70% being singletons. The sequencing input was PBMCs. These receptors were collected from a female donor in good health and CMV-seronegative. CDR3s include the opening cysteine and the closing phenylalanine or tryptophan. Each record gives: V gene, clone size, D gene, J gene, CDR3 protein, CDR3 DNA. The D gene is left open where the match is weak. Some rows have no size entry. The others give once, few or many, or a class for an expanded clone.

TRBV7-9	-	-	TRBJ1-1	CASSLGQRDTEEAFF	TGTGCCAGCAGCTTAGGGCAAAGGGACACTGAGGAAGCTTTCTTT
TRBV30	-	-	TRBJ2-7	CAWSVPAGAYEQYF	TGTGCCTGGAGTGTACCGGCAGGGGCCTACGAGCAGTACTTC
TRBV11-3	-	TRBD2	TRBJ2-7	CASSLVGWTSGRSYEQYF	TGTGCCAGCAGCTTAGTTGGATGGACTAGCGGGAGGAGCTACGAGCAGTACTTC
TRBV15	-	-	TRBJ2-4	CATSRERGTAKNIQYF	TGTGCCACCAGCAGAGAGCGCGGGACGGCCAAAAACATTCAGTACTTC
TRBV6-5	-	-	TRBJ2-1	CASSYRRTAGNEQFF	TGTGCCAGCAGTTACAGGAGGACGGCGGGGAATGAGCAGTTCTTC
TRBV23-1	-	-	TRBJ2-7	CASRQGHEQYF	TGCGCCAGCAGACAAGGGCACGAGCAGTACTTC
TRBV4-2	-	TRBD2	TRBJ2-5	CASSQDRSAGGETQYF	TGTGCCAGCAGCCAAGATCGCTCAGCGGGAGGAGAGACCCAGTACTTC
TRBV27	-	-	TRBJ2-4	CASSLEGLAKNIQYF	TGTGCCAGCAGTTTGGAGGGTCTAGCCAAAAACATTCAGTACTTC
TRBV10-3	once	-	TRBJ2-4	CAISETRQANIQYF	TGTGCCATCAGTGAGACCCGACAGGCAAACATTCAGTACTTC
TRBV27	few	-	TRBJ2-1	CASSGQSYNEQFF	TGTGCCAGCAGTGGACAGTCCTACAATGAGCAGTTCTTC
TRBV6-5	-	-	TRBJ1-1	CASSQGFPEAFF	TGTGCCAGCAGTCAGGGTTTTCCTGAAGCTTTCTTT
TRBV6-5	-	TRBD1	TRBJ2-7	CASTPGGVGPYEQYF	TGTGCCAGCACCCCAGGGGGTGTCGGCCCCTACGAGCAGTACTTC
TRBV2	once	-	TRBJ2-2	CASRTIAGHTGELFF	TGTGCCAGCAGAACGATTGCAGGGCACACCGGGGAGCTGTTTTTT
TRBV6-5	once	TRBD1	TRBJ2-7	CASSYAAGGDEQYF	TGTGCCAGCAGTTACGCGGCAGGGGGCGACGAGCAGTACTTC
TRBV7-2	once	-	TRBJ1-5	CASSLRSGVSNQPQHF	TGTGCCAGCAGCTTAAGATCGGGGGTTAGCAATCAGCCCCAGCATTTT
TRBV11-3	-	-	TRBJ1-3	CASSRVAGPGNTIYF	TGTGCCAGCAGCCGAGTGGCAGGGCCGGGAAACACCATATATTTT
TRBV10-3	-	TRBD2	TRBJ2-7	CATRAGTSGVSYEQYF	TGTGCCACCCGGGCGGGGACTAGCGGGGTCTCCTACGAGCAGTACTTC
TRBV5-1	few	TRBD1	TRBJ1-2	CASSRDRAEGYTF	TGCGCCAGCAGTCGAGACAGGGCGGAGGGCTACACCTTC
TRBV5-6	-	TRBD2	TRBJ2-7	CASSLGQRGKYEQYF	TGTGCCAGCAGCTTGGGACAGCGGGGGAAATACGAGCAGTACTTC
TRBV28	-	-	TRBJ2-2	CASSYNTGELFF	TGTGCCAGCAGCTATAACACCGGGGAGCTGTTTTTT
TRBV11-2	-	TRBD1	TRBJ2-7	CASRIGTGSYEQYF	TGTGCCAGCAGGATCGGGACAGGGTCCTACGAGCAGTACTTC
TRBV11-1	-	-	TRBJ1-5	CASSQGQHQPQHF	TGTGCCAGCAGCCAGGGGCAGCATCAGCCCCAGCATTTT
TRBV5-5	-	-	TRBJ1-1	CASSSFMNTEAFF	TGTGCCAGCAGCTCCTTTATGAACACTGAAGCTTTCTTT
TRBV7-2	few	-	TRBJ2-3	CASSLESRADTQYF	TGTGCCAGCAGCTTAGAGTCGAGGGCAGATACGCAGTATTTT
TRBV18	once	TRBD1	TRBJ2-1	CASDRGGVLSSEQFF	TGTGCCAGCGACAGGGGGGGGGTACTATCTTCGGAGCAGTTCTTC
TRBV7-9	few	-	TRBJ1-4	CATRDINEKLFF	TGTGCCACCCGGGACATCAATGAAAAACTGTTTTTT
TRBV10-3	-	-	TRBJ1-1	CAISEQQGPQEAFF	TGTGCCATCAGTGAGCAACAGGGTCCACAGGAAGCTTTCTTT
TRBV6-1	few	TRBD2	TRBJ2-7	CASSGGTSGRYEQYF	TGTGCCAGCAGCGGTGGGACTAGCGGGAGGTACGAGCAGTACTTC
TRBV9	-	TRBD1	TRBJ2-7	CASSPLGQGMGEQYF	TGTGCCAGCAGCCCCCTCGGACAGGGGATGGGGGAGCAGTACTTC
TRBV5-1	few	-	TRBJ2-2	CASSLPGTGELFF	TGCGCCAGCAGCCTCCCGGGGACCGGGGAGCTGTTTTTT
TRBV6-4	-	TRBD2	TRBJ2-1	CASSDSAGGQNEQFF	TGTGCCAGCAGTGACTCTGCGGGAGGGCAGAATGAGCAGTTCTTC
TRBV11-1	-	TRBD2	TRBJ2-1	CASSPWEREGREQFF	TGTGCCAGCAGCCCCTGGGAGCGGGAGGGCCGTGAGCAGTTCTTC
TRBV6-5	-	-	TRBJ1-2	CASSYRGNNYGYTF	TGTGCCAGCAGTTACCGGGGAAACAACTATGGCTACACCTTC